This T cell receptor (beta chain) comes out of a study of T cells in Graves' hyperthyroidism and ophthalmopathy. Broader study findings: Within blood appeared most thyroid clonotypes that had expanded above 0.001.

The source material, RNA transcripts, was used to amplify TCR beta CDR3 regions. When the TCR CDR3 underwent first-round RT-PCR, the HTBI primer set was used. TCRdb redid the calling of the multiplex PCR reads with MiXCR, one entry per CDR3 protein. The table shows a few hundred thousand distinct CDR3 sequences, with 20% occurring only once. The CDR3 is made up of 17 amino acids. Per germline, CDR1 MNHEY and CDR2 SMNVEV (reference sequence). Graves' hyperthyroidism showing no ophthalmopathy progression within 18 months was considered stable. For this clonotype: Its antigen is unknown. A much bigger clone sits one base away, suggesting this may be a read error.

The rearrangement joins TRBV27 to TRBJ2-2, with D perhaps being TRBD1 or TRBD2 (5 bases each). The receptor was derived from a young man with Graves' hyperthyroidism. Source material: blood. The CDR3 nucleotides read TGTGCCAGCAGACTTTTAGCCAGGGACCCGAACACCGGGGAGCTGTGTTTT. It codes for CASRLLARDPNTGELCF.